The clone carrying this TCR beta chain appeared many times. The sample originates from a study of T cell repertoires in cytomegalovirus infection. The germline V gene encodes CDR1 MDHEN and CDR2 SYDVKM. There are 15 residues in the CDR3. V lost 3 bases to trimming and J lost 7 bases, with 17 bases between them. A single record per CDR3 protein comes from TCRdb applying MiXCR to the reads. This sample has under 250,000 distinct CDR3 sequences; around 6.2% occur once, and the top ten carry 5.5% to 8%. Source material: PBMCs. This TCR derives from a human donor in good health (CMV status not recorded). Some clones in this sample may be carry-over from other donors' samples. The chain couples TRBV28 to TRBJ2-3; D possibly matches TRBD1 or TRBD2 (6 bases each). The CDR3 sequence is CASSLRGRGRHTQYF. CDR3 sequence (DNA): TGTGCCAGCAGTTTGCGCGGCCGGGGGCGACATACGCAGTATTTT. Full variable domain (remainder filled in from reference TRBV28 and TRBJ2-3): DVKVTQSSRYLVKRTGEKVFLECVQDMDHENMFWYRQDPGLGLRLIYFSYDVKMKEKGDIPEGYSVSREKKERFSLILESASTNQTSMYLCASSLRGRGRHTQYFGPGTRLTVL.